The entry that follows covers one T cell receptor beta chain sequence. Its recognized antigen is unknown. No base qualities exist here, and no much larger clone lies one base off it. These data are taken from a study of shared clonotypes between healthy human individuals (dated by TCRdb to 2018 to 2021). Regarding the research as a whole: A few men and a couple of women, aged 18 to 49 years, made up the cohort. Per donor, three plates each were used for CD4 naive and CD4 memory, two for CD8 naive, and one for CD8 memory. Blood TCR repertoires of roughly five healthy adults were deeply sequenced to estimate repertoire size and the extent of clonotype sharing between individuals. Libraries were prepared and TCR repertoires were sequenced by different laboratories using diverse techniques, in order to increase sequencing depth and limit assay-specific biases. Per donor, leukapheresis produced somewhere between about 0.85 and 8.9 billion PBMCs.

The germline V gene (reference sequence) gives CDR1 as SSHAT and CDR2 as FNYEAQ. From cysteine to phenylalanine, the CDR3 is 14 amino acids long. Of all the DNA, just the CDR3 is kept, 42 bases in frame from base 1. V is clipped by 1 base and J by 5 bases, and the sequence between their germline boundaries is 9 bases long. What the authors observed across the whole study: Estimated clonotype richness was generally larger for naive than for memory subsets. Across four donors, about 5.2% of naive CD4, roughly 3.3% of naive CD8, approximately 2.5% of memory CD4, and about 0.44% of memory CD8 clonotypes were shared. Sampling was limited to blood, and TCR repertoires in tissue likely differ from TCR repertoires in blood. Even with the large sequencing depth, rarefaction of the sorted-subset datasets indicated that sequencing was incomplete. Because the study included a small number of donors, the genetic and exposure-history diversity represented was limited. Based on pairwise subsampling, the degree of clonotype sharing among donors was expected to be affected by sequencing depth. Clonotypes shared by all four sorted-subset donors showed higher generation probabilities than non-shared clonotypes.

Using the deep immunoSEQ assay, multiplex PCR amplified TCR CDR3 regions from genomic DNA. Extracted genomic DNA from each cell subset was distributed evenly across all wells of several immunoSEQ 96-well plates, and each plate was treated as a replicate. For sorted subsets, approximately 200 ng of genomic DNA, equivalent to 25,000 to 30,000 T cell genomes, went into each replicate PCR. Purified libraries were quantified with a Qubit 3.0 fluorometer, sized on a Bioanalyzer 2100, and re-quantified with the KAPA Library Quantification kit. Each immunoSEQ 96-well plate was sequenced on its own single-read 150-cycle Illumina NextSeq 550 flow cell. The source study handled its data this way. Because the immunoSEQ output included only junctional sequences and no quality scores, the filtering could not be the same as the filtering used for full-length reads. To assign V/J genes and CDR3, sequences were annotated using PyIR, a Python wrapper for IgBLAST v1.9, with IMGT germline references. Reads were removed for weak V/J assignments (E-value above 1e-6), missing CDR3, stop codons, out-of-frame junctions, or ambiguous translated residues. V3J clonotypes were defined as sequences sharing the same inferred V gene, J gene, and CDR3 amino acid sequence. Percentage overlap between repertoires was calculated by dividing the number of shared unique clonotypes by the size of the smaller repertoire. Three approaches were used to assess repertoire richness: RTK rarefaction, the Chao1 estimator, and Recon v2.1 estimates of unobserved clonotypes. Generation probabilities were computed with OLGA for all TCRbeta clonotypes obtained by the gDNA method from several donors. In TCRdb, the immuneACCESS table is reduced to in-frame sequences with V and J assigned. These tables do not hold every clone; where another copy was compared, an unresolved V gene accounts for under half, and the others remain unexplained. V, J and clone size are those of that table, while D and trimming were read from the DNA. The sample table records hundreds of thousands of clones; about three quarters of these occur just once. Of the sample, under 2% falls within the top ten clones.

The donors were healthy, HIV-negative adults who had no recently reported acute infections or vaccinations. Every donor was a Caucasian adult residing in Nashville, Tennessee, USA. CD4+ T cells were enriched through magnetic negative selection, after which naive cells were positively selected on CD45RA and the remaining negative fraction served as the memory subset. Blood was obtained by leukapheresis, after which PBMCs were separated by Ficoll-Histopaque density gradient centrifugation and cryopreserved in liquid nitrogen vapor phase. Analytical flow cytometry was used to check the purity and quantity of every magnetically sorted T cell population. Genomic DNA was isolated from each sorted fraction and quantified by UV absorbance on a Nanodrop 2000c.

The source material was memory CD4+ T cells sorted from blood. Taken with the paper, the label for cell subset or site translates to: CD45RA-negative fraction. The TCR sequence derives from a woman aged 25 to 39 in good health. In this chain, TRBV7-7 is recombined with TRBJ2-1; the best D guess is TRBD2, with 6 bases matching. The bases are TGTGCCAGCAGCTTAGGGGGGGTGAACAATGAGCAGTTCTTC. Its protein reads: CASSLGGVNNEQFF.